These T cell receptor beta chains were read from a single sample in a study of long-term antiretroviral therapy in people with HIV. Clones were read by immunoSEQ multiplex PCR, and TCRdb kept only the in-frame ones, dropping some. Counted here are 25,000 to 35,000 clones, 80% to 90% occurring once; the ten biggest clones make up about 3.6%. Sample: unsorted PBMCs, taken 1.8 years after starting antiretroviral therapy. The receptors were gathered from a woman aged 18-29 years with HIV. Both conserved end residues are part of each CDR3. Each record gives: J gene, D gene, clone size, V gene, CDR3 protein, CDR3 DNA. D genes are given only for firm matches. Not all rows give a size; the values are once, few, many and, for expanded clones, a class.

TRBJ2-1 | . | . | TRBV6-5 | CASSPHGGPYNEQFF | TGTGCCAGCAGTCCCCACGGAGGGCCTTACAATGAGCAGTTCTTC
TRBJ2-3 | . | once | TRBV13 | CASSLDYADTQYF | TGTGCCAGCAGCTTAGATTACGCAGATACGCAGTATTTT
TRBJ2-1 | . | . | TRBV28 | CASSLSGSRNEQFF | TGTGCCAGCAGTTTATCCGGGAGTCGAAATGAGCAGTTCTTC
TRBJ2-3 | . | . | TRBV12-5 | CASGGSYTDTQYF | TGTGCTAGTGGAGGGTCCTACACAGATACGCAGTATTTT
TRBJ2-1 | . | . | TRBV19 | CASSIPPGLYNEQFF | TGTGCCAGTAGTATCCCGCCAGGTCTCTACAATGAGCAGTTCTTC
TRBJ2-5 | . | once | TRBV7-6 | CASSPLRGGGTQYF | TGTGCCAGCAGCCCATTAAGGGGAGGAGGGACCCAGTACTTC
TRBJ2-1 | . | . | TRBV4-3 | CASSQVVPGVGGNNEQFF | TGCGCCAGCAGCCAAGTCGTCCCTGGGGTCGGAGGGAACAATGAGCAGTTCTTC
TRBJ2-7 | . | . | TRBV4-3 | CASSQGWQNYEQYF | TGCGCCAGCAGCCAAGGCTGGCAAAACTACGAGCAGTACTTC
TRBJ1-1 | . | . | TRBV7-9 | CASSFGGNTEAFF | TGTGCCAGCAGCTTCGGGGGAAACACTGAAGCTTTCTTT
TRBJ2-1 | TRBD2 | . | TRBV28 | CASSFRLAGQNEQFF | TGTGCCAGCAGTTTTCGACTAGCGGGGCAAAATGAGCAGTTCTTC
TRBJ2-1 | . | . | TRBV7-3 | CASSPWGGSQGNEQFF | TGTGCCAGCAGCCCCTGGGGCGGGAGTCAGGGGAATGAGCAGTTCTTC
TRBJ2-1 | . | . | TRBV20-1 | CSAFPRREQFF | TGCAGTGCTTTCCCTAGAAGGGAGCAGTTCTTC